This TCR beta chain was recorded in a study of OX40 agonist ivuxolimab in advanced cancers. Study at large: Each patient was given ivuxolimab into a vein every 2 weeks, at 0.01 to 10 mg/kg. Study outcomes and limitations: Not determined was the antigen specificity of the expanded peripheral T cells.

TCRdb's copy holds only in-frame clones and misses some; the assay was immunoSEQ multiplex PCR. The sample consists of 45,000 to 55,000 clones, around 84% of them appearing once. The CDR3 sequence is 15 residues long. V lost 0 bases to trimming and J lost 4 bases, with 13 bases between them. CDR1 is SGHTA, CDR2 FQGNSA, per germline. As for this clone: Its cognate antigen is unknown.

This TCR was recovered from an adult with an advanced solid tumor such as melanoma, head and neck, liver or kidney cancer. Material: CD4+ or CD8+ T cells sorted from blood, obtained in a trial of the OX40 agonist ivuxolimab. V is TRBV7-2 and J is TRBJ2-7; D possibly corresponds to TRBD2 (5 bases). The CDR3 region is CASSLAARAIYEQYF. In DNA, the CDR3 is TGTGCCAGCAGCTTAGCGGCGCGGGCGATTTACGAGCAGTACTTC. The whole variable domain, remainder taken from reference TRBV7-2 and TRBJ2-7, is GAGVSQSPSNKVTEKGKDVELRCDPISGHTALYWYRQSLGQGLEFLIYFQGNSAPDKSGLPSDRFSAERTGGSVSTLTIQRTQQEDSAVYLCASSLAARAIYEQYFGPGTRLTVT.